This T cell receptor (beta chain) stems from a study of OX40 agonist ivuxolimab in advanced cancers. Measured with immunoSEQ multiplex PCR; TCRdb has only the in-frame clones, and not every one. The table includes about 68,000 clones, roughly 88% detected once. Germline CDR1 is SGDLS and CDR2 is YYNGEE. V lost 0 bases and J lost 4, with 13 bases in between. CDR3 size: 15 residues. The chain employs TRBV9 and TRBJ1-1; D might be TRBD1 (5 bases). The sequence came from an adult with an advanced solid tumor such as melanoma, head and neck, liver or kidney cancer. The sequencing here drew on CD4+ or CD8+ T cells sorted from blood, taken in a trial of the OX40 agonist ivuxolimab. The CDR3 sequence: CASSVGSGGATEAFF. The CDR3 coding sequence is TGTGCCAGCAGCGTAGGATCCGGGGGTGCCACTGAAGCTTTCTTT. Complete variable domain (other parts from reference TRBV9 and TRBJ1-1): DSGVTQTPKHLITATGQRVTLRCSPRSGDLSVYWYQQSLDQGLQFLIQYYNGEERAKGNILERFSAQQFPDLHSELNLSSLELGDSALYFCASSVGSGGATEAFFGQGTRLTVV.